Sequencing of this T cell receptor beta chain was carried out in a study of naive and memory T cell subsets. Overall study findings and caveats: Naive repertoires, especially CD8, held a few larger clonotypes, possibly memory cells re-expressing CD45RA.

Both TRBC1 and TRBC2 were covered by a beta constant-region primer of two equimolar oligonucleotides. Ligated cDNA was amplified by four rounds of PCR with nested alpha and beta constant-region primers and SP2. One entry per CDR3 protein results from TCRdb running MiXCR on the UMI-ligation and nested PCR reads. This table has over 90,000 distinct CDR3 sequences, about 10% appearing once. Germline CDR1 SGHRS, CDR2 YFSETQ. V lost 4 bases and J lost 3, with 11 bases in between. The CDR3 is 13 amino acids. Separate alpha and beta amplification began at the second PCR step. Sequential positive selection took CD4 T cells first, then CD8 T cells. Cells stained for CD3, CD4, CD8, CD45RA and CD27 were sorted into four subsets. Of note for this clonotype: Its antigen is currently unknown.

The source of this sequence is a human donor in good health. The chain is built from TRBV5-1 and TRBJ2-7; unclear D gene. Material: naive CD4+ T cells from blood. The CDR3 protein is CASSPDGYYEQYF. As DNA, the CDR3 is TGCGCCAGCAGCCCCGACGGGTACTACGAGCAGTACTTC.